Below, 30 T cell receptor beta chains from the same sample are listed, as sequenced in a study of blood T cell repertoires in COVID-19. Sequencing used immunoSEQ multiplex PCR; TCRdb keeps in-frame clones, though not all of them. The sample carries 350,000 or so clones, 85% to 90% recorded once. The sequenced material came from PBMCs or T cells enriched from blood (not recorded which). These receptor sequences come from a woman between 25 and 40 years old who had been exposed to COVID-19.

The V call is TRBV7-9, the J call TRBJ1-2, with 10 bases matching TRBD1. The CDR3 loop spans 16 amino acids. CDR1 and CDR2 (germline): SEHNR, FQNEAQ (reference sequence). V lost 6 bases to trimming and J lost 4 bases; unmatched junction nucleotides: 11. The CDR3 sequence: CASRRGTGVGVYGYTF. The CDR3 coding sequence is TGTGCCAGCAGACGCGGGACAGGGGTCGGGGTCTATGGCTACACCTTC.

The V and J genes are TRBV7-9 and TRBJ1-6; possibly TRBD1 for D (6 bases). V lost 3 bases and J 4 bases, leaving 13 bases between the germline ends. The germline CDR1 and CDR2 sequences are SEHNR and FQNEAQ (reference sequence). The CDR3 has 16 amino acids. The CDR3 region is CASSFPGRGYNSPLHF. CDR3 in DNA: TGTGCCAGCAGCTTCCCTGGCAGGGGTTATAATTCACCCCTCCACTTT. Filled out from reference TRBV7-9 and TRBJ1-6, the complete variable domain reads DTGVSQNPRHKITKRGQNVTFRCDPISEHNRLYWYRQTLGQGPEFLTYFQNEAQLEKSRLLSDRFSAERPKGSFSTLEIQRTEQGDSAMYLCASSFPGRGYNSPLHFGNGTRLTVT.

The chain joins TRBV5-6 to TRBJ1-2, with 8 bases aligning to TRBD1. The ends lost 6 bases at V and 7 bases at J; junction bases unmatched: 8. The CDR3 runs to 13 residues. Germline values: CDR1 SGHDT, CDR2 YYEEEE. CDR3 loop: CASTAQGAFGYTF. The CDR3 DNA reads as TGTGCCAGCACGGCCCAGGGGGCCTTTGGCTACACCTTC.

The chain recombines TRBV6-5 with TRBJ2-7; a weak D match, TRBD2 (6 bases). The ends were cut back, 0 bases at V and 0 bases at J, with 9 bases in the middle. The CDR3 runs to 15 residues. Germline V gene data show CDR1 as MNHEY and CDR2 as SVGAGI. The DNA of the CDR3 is TGTGCCAGCAGTTACTCGCCCGGGAGCTCCTACGAGCAGTACTTC. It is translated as CASSYSPGSSYEQYF.

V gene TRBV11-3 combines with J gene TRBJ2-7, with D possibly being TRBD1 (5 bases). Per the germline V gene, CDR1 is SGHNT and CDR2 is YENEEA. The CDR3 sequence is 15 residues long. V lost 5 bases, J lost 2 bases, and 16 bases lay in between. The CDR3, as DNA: TGTGCCAGCAGCCCGACAGACTCTCGCACCTACGAGCAGTACTTC. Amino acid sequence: CASSPTDSRTYEQYF.

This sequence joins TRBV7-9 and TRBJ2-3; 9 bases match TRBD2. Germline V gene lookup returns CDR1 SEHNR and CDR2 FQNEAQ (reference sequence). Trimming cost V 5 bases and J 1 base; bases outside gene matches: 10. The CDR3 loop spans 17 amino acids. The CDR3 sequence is CASSAEGSGSRTDTQYF. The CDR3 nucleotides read TGTGCCAGCAGCGCCGAAGGTAGCGGGAGTCGCACAGATACGCAGTATTTT. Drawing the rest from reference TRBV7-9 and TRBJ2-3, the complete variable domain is DTGVSQNPRHKITKRGQNVTFRCDPISEHNRLYWYRQTLGQGPEFLTYFQNEAQLEKSRLLSDRFSAERPKGSFSTLEIQRTEQGDSAMYLCASSAEGSGSRTDTQYFGPGTRLTVL.

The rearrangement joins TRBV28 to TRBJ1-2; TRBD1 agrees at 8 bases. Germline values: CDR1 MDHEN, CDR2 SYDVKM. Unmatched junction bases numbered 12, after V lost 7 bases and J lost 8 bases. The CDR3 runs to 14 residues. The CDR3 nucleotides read TGTGCCAGCACCCCTTATTCAGGGGGCAGGGGCTACACCTTC. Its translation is CASTPYSGGRGYTF.

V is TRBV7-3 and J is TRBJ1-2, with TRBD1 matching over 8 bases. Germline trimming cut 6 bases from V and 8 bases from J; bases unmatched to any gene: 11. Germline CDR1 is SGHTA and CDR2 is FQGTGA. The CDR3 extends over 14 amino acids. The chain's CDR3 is CASSLDRGVGGYTF. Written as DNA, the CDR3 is TGTGCCAGCAGTCTCGACAGGGGAGTAGGGGGCTACACCTTC.

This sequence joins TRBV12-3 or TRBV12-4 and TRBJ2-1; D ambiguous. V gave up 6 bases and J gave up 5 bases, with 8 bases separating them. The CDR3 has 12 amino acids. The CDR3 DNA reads TGTGCCAGCAGGGGCAGACACAATGAGCAGTTCTTC. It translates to CASRGRHNEQFF.

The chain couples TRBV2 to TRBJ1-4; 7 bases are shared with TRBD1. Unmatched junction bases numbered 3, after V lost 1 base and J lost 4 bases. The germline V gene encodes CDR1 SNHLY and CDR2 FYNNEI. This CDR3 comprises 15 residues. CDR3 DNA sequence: TGTGCCAGCAGTGAAGAGGGGACAGTTAATGAAAAACTGTTTTTT. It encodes CASSEEGTVNEKLFF.

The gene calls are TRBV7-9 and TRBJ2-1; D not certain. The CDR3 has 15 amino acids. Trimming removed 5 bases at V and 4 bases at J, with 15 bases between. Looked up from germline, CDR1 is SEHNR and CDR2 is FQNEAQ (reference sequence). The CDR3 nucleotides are TGTGCCAGCAGCCGCCGGGTCATACCTTACAATGAGCAGTTCTTC. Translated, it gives CASSRRVIPYNEQFF. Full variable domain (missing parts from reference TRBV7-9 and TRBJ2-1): DTGVSQNPRHKITKRGQNVTFRCDPISEHNRLYWYRQTLGQGPEFLTYFQNEAQLEKSRLLSDRFSAERPKGSFSTLEIQRTEQGDSAMYLCASSRRVIPYNEQFFGPGTRLTVL.

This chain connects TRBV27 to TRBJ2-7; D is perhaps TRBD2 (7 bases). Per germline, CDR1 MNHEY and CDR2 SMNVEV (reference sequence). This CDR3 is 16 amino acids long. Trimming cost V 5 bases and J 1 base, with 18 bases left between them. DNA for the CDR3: TGTGCCAGCAGTGGCGGGGGCCCTCCGGGGTCCTACGAGCAGTACTTC. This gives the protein CASSGGGPPGSYEQYF.

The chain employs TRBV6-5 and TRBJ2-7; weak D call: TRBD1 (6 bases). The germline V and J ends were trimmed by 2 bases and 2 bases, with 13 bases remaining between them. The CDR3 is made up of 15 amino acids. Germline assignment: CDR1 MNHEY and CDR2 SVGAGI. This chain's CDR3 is CASSYGQSKTYEQYF. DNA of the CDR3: TGTGCCAGCAGTTACGGACAGAGCAAGACCTACGAGCAGTACTTC.

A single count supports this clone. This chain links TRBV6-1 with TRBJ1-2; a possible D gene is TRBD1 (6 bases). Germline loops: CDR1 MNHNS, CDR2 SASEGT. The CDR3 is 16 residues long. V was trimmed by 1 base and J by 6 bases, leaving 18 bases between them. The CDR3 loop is CASSEGKGNRADGYTF. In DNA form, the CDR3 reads TGTGCCAGCAGTGAAGGAAAAGGAAACAGGGCCGATGGCTACACCTTC.

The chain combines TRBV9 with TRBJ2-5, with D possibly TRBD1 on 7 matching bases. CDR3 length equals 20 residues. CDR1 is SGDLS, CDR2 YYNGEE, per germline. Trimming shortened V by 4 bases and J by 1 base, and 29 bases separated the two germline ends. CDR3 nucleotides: TGTGCCAGCAGCTTTAGGGCCGGGACAGCTACTCGTAGCGGCCAAGAGACCCAGTACTTC. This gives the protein CASSFRAGTATRSGQETQYF.

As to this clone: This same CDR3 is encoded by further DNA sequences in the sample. The chain's CDR3 is CASSVGLAGETQYF. The CDR3 region has the DNA TGTGCCAGCAGCGTTGGACTAGCGGGCGAGACCCAGTACTTC. This chain connects TRBV9 to TRBJ2-5; 11 bases fit TRBD2. V shed 2 bases, J shed 5 bases, and the junction held 2 bases outside the gene matches. From germline, CDR1 is SGDLS and CDR2 YYNGEE. The CDR3 extends over 14 amino acids.

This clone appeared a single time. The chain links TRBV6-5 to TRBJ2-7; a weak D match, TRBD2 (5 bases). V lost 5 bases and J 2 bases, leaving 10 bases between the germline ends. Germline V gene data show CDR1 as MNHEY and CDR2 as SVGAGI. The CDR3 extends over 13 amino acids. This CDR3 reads CASSQRAAYEQYF. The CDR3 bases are TGTGCCAGCAGTCAGAGAGCGGCCTACGAGCAGTACTTC.

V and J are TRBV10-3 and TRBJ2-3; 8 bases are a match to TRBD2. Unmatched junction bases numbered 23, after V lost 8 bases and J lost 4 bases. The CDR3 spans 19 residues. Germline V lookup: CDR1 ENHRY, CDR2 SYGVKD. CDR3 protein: CAIAGVRAGGEGWADTQYF. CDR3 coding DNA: TGTGCCATCGCAGGCGTCCGGGCGGGAGGTGAGGGATGGGCAGATACGCAGTATTTT.

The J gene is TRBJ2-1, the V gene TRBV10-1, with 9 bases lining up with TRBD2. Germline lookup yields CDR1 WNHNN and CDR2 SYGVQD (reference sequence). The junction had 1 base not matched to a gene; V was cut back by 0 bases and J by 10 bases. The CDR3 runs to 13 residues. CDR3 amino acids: CASSESSGREQFF. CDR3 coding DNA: TGCGCCAGCAGTGAGTCGAGCGGGAGGGAGCAGTTCTTC.

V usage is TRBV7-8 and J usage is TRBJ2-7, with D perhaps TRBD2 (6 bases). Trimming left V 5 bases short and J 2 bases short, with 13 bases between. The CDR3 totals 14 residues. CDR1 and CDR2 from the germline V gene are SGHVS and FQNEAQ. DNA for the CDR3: TGTGCCAGCAGCCTCGGGACTTCTACCTACGAGCAGTACTTC. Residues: CASSLGTSTYEQYF.

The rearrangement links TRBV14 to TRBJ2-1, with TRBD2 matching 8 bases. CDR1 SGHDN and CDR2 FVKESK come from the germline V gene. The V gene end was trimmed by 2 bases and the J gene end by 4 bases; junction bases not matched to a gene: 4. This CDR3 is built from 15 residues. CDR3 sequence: CASSQTGTRYNEQFF. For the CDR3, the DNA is TGTGCCAGCAGCCAAACCGGGACTAGGTACAATGAGCAGTTCTTC.

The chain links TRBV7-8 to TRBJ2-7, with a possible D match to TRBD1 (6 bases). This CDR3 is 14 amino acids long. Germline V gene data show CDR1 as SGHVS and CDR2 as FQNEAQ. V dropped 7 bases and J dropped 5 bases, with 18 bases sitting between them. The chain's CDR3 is CASTQGLQGHEQYF. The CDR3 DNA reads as TGTGCCAGCACCCAGGGGTTACAGGGCCACGAGCAGTACTTC.

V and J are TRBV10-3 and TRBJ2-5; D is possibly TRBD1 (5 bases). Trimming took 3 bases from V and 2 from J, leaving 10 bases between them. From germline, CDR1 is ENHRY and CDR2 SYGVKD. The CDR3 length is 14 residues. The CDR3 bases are TGTGCCATCAGTGACCAGGGTGGGCAAGAGACCCAGTACTTC. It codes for CAISDQGGQETQYF.

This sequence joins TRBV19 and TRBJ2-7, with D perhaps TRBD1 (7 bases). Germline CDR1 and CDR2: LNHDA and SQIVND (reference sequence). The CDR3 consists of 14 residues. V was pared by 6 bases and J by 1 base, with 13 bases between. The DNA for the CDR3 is TGTGCCAGTAGCTGGGCAGGGGGGTCCTACGAGCAGTACTTC. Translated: CASSWAGGSYEQYF. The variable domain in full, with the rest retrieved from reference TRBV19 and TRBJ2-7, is DGGITQSPKYLFRKEGQNVTLSCEQNLNHDAMYWYRQDPGQGLRLIYYSQIVNDFQKGDIAEGYSVSREKKESFPLTVTSAQKNPTAFYLCASSWAGGSYEQYFGPGTRLTVT.

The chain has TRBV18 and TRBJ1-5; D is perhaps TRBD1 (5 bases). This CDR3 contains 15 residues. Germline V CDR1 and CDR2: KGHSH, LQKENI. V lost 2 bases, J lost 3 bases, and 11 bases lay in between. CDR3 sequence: CASSPGLGVNQPQHF. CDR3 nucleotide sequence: TGTGCCAGCTCACCAGGGCTAGGGGTCAATCAGCCCCAGCATTTT.

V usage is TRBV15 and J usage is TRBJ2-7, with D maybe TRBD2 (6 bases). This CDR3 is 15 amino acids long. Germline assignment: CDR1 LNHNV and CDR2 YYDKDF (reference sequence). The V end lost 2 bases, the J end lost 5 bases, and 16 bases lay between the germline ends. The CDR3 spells CATSRPGWGVDEQYF. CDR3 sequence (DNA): TGTGCCACCAGCAGACCGGGATGGGGGGTCGACGAGCAGTACTTC.

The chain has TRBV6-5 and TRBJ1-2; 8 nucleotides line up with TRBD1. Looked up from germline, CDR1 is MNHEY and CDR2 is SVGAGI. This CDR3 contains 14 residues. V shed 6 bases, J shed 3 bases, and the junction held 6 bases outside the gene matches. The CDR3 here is CASRTQGEYYGYTF. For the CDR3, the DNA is TGTGCCAGCAGGACACAGGGGGAGTACTATGGCTACACCTTC.

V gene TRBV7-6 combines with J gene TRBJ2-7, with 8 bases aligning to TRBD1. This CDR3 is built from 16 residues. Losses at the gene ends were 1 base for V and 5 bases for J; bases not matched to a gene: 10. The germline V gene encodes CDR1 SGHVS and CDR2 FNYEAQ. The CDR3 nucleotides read TGTGCCAGCAGCTTAGTGCCCCAGGGGGCTCGGAACGAGCAGTACTTC. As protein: CASSLVPQGARNEQYF.

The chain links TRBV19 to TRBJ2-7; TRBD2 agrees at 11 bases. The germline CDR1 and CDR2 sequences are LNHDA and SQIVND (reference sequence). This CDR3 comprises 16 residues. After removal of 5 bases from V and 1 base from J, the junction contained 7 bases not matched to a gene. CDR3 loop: CASSSTTSGSSYEQYF. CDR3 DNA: TGTGCCAGTAGTTCCACTACTAGCGGGAGTTCCTACGAGCAGTACTTC.

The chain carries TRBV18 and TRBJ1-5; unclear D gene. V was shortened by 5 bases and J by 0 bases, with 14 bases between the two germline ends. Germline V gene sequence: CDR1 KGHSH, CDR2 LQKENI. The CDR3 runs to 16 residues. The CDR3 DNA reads TGTGCCAGCTCAAAGGCGGGAATCCATAGCAATCAGCCCCAGCATTTT. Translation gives CASSKAGIHSNQPQHF.